The rows below give T cell receptor beta chains drawn from one sample of a study of blood T cell repertoires in COVID-19. Assay used: immunoSEQ multiplex PCR; TCRdb lists only in-frame clones, some missing. The sample includes 99,000 or so clones, 81% of them seen just once. Sequencing used peripheral blood. The source is a man aged 80 or over with acute or convalescent COVID-19. CDR3s include the opening cysteine and the closing phenylalanine or tryptophan. The D gene is left open where the match is weak. Not every row has a clone size; where given, it reads once, few, many or a size class.

V	size	D	J	CDR3	DNA
TRBV27	-	-	TRBJ1-4	CASSLSGGGEKLFF	TGTGCCAGCAGTTTATCAGGAGGTGGGGAAAAACTGTTTTTT
TRBV6-5	-	-	TRBJ2-1	CASSYELASDEQFF	TGTGCCAGCAGTTACGAGCTAGCGTCGGATGAGCAGTTCTTC
TRBV7-2	many	TRBD1	TRBJ1-1	CASSLGDSRHTEAFF	TGTGCCAGCAGCTTAGGGGACAGCCGCCACACTGAAGCTTTCTTT
TRBV30	-	-	TRBJ1-4	CAWSRARVGGTNEKLFF	TGTGCCTGGAGTCGTGCCCGCGTCGGGGGGACTAATGAAAAACTGTTTTTT
TRBV5-1	-	TRBD2	TRBJ2-1	CASSFGLAGVGSYNEQFF	TGCGCCAGCAGCTTCGGCCTAGCGGGAGTAGGGTCCTACAATGAGCAGTTCTTC
TRBV2	-	TRBD1	TRBJ2-4	CASSGHMTGVENIQYF	TGTGCCAGCAGTGGTCATATGACAGGGGTAGAAAACATTCAGTACTTC
TRBV3-1/TRBV3-2	-	-	TRBJ1-1	CASTEEGGNGEAFF	TGTGCCAGCACCGAGGAGGGGGGGAACGGTGAAGCTTTCTTT
TRBV24-1	-	TRBD2	TRBJ2-1	CATSDPTSGSGGYNEQFF	TGTGCCACCAGTGACCCGACTAGCGGGAGTGGGGGGTACAATGAGCAGTTCTTC
TRBV28	-	-	TRBJ2-1	CASIRRGSYNEQFF	TGTGCCAGCATAAGGAGGGGCTCCTACAATGAGCAGTTCTTC
TRBV29-1	-	TRBD1	TRBJ1-1	CSATRDRANTEAFF	TGCAGCGCGACTAGGGACAGGGCGAACACTGAAGCTTTCTTT
TRBV6-1	-	TRBD1	TRBJ2-7	CASSEGGQGDYEQYF	TGTGCCAGCAGTGAAGGGGGACAGGGGGACTACGAGCAGTACTTC
TRBV5-1	-	TRBD1	TRBJ2-5	CASSSTGARETQYF	TGCGCCAGCAGTTCGACAGGGGCGAGGGAGACCCAGTACTTC
TRBV2	-	-	TRBJ2-2	CASRERTVTTGELFF	TGTGCCAGCAGGGAAAGGACAGTCACAACCGGGGAGCTGTTTTTT
TRBV18	-	-	TRBJ2-6	CASSPLDIGTGANVLTF	TGTGCCAGCTCACCACTGGACATCGGCACCGGGGCCAACGTCCTGACTTTC
TRBV7-7	-	TRBD1	TRBJ2-2	CASSFGQGTGELFF	TGTGCTAGCAGCTTTGGACAGGGGACCGGGGAGCTGTTTTTT
TRBV5-1	few	TRBD2	TRBJ2-2	CASSSGLAGGPGTGELFF	TGCGCCAGCAGCTCGGGACTAGCGGGAGGGCCGGGGACCGGGGAGCTGTTTTTT
TRBV24-1	-	TRBD2	TRBJ2-1	CATSTSGSASYNEQFF	TGTGCCACCAGTACTAGCGGGAGTGCATCCTACAATGAGCAGTTCTTC
TRBV20-1	-	-	TRBJ2-3	CSARDIDTQYF	TGCAGTGCTAGAGACATAGATACGCAGTATTTT
TRBV10-3	-	TRBD1	TRBJ1-1	CAISGTGMNTEAFF	TGTGCCATCAGCGGGACAGGGATGAACACTGAAGCTTTCTTT
TRBV11-2	-	-	TRBJ1-1	CASSLVLGMNTEAFF	TGTGCCAGCAGCTTAGTTTTGGGCATGAACACTGAAGCTTTCTTT
TRBV20-1	-	-	TRBJ2-5	CSASSGSVETQYF	TGCAGTGCTAGTTCAGGTAGCGTGGAGACCCAGTACTTC
TRBV18	-	TRBD1	TRBJ2-3	CASSRAQGVTDTQYF	TGTGCCAGCTCACGGGCTCAGGGGGTCACAGATACGCAGTATTTT
TRBV4-1	few	-	TRBJ2-1	CASSQDLVSGSSYNEQFF	TGCGCCAGCAGCCAAGATCTTGTAAGCGGAAGCTCCTACAATGAGCAGTTCTTC
TRBV18	-	-	TRBJ2-5	CASSPRVGETQYF	TGTGCCAGCTCACCGCGGGTGGGAGAGACCCAGTACTTC
TRBV4-1	-	-	TRBJ1-1	CASRPRVATEAFF	TGCGCCAGCAGACCCCGGGTGGCCACTGAAGCTTTCTTT
TRBV4-1	once	-	TRBJ1-5	CASSQAEGSHQPQHF	TGCGCCAGCAGCCAAGCCGAAGGGAGCCATCAGCCCCAGCATTTT
TRBV5-1	few	-	TRBJ2-2	CASREDSLYGELFF	TGCGCCAGCAGGGAGGACTCTTTATACGGGGAGCTGTTTTTT
TRBV18	once	-	TRBJ2-2	CASSPTRGELFF	TGTGCCAGCTCACCAACTAGGGGGGAGCTGTTTTTT
TRBV28	-	TRBD1	TRBJ1-6	CASSSQGAGVSPLHF	TGTGCCAGCAGTTCACAGGGGGCGGGGGTGTCACCCCTCCACTTT
TRBV2	-	-	TRBJ1-1	CASSGQNARNTEAFF	TGTGCCAGCAGTGGTCAAAACGCCAGGAACACTGAAGCTTTCTTT
TRBV28	-	-	TRBJ1-1	CASRTEINTEAFF	TGTGCCAGCAGAACAGAGATCAACACTGAAGCTTTCTTT
TRBV3-1/TRBV3-2	-	-	TRBJ2-7	CASSLQGSGPYEQYF	TGTGCCAGCAGCCTCCAGGGTAGCGGCCCCTACGAGCAGTACTTC
TRBV9	-	TRBD2	TRBJ2-6	CASSEGLAGANVLTF	TGTGCCAGCAGCGAGGGACTAGCGGGGGCCAACGTCCTGACTTTC
TRBV6-2/TRBV6-3	-	-	TRBJ1-2	CASSYSTPREGYTF	TGTGCCAGCAGTTACTCCACGCCACGGGAGGGCTACACCTTC
TRBV7-9	-	TRBD1	TRBJ1-1	CASSTRQGLWNTEAFF	TGTGCCAGCAGCACCCGACAGGGGCTATGGAACACTGAAGCTTTCTTT
TRBV28	-	TRBD1	TRBJ1-2	CASSLFVQGPRGYTF	TGTGCCAGCAGTTTATTTGTACAGGGGCCAAGAGGCTACACCTTC
TRBV5-1	once	TRBD1	TRBJ1-5	CASSFTGDNQPQHF	TGCGCCAGCAGCTTCACAGGGGACAATCAGCCCCAGCATTTT
TRBV6-6	-	-	TRBJ2-7	CASSPYGAYSYEQYF	TGTGCCAGCAGCCCCTATGGAGCCTACTCCTACGAGCAGTACTTC
TRBV7-7	few	TRBD2	TRBJ2-7	CASSLGVAGTYEQYF	TGTGCTAGCAGCTTAGGGGTAGCGGGAACCTACGAGCAGTACTTC
TRBV28	-	TRBD1	TRBJ2-7	CASTGQGDTYEQYF	TGTGCCAGCACCGGACAGGGCGATACCTACGAGCAGTACTTC
TRBV5-5	many	-	TRBJ1-1	CASSRGENTEAFF	TGTGCCAGCAGCCGGGGAGAGAACACTGAAGCTTTCTTT
TRBV6-1	-	TRBD1	TRBJ2-2	CASSELRQGTGELFF	TGTGCCAGCAGTGAACTACGACAGGGGACCGGGGAGCTGTTTTTT
TRBV2	-	TRBD1	TRBJ1-2	CASRLDRDLGYTF	TGTGCCAGCAGACTAGACAGGGATCTTGGCTACACCTTC
TRBV5-4	-	-	TRBJ2-5	CASSLAQTEETQYF	TGTGCCAGCAGCTTGGCCCAGACTGAAGAGACCCAGTACTTC
TRBV5-1	-	TRBD2	TRBJ2-3	CASSSGLAGGSYTDTQYF	TGCGCCAGCAGCTCAGGACTAGCGGGAGGCTCGTACACAGATACGCAGTATTTT
TRBV6-5	-	-	TRBJ2-1	CASRGTGFASNEQFF	TGTGCCAGCAGGGGTACGGGATTCGCGAGCAATGAGCAGTTCTTC
TRBV4-3	-	-	TRBJ2-3	CASSQGGSTDTQYF	TGCGCCAGCAGCCAAGGGGGCAGCACAGATACGCAGTATTTT
TRBV28	-	-	TRBJ1-1	CASSSDSNTEAFF	TGTGCCAGCAGTTCCGACTCCAACACTGAAGCTTTCTTT